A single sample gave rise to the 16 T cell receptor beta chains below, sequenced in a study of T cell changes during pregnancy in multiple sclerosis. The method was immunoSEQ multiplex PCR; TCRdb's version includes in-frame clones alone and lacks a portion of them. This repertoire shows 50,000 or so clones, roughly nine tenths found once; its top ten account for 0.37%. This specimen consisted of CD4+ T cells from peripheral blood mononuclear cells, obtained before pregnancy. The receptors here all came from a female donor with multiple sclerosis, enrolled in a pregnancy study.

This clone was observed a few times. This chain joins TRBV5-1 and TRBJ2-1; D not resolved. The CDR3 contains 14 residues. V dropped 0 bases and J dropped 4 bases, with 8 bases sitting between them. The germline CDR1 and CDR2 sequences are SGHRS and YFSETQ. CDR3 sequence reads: CASSLGPQYNEQFF. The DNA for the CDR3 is TGCGCCAGCAGCTTGGGGCCCCAGTACAATGAGCAGTTCTTC.

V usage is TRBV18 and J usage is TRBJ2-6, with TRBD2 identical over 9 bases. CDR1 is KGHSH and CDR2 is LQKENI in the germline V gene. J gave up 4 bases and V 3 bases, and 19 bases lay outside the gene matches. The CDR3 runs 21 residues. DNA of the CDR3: TGTGCCAGCTCACCTGATCGACTAGCGGCCTCCCGTTCTTTAGGGGCCAACGTCCTGACTTTC. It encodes CASSPDRLAASRSLGANVLTF.

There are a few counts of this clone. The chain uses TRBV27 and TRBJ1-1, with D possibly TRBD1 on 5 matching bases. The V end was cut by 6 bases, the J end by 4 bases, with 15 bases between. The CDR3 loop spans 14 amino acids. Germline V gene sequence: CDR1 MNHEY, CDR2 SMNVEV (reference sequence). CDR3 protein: CASSPAGSRTEAFF. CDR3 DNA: TGTGCCAGCAGCCCGGCAGGGTCGCGCACTGAAGCTTTCTTT.

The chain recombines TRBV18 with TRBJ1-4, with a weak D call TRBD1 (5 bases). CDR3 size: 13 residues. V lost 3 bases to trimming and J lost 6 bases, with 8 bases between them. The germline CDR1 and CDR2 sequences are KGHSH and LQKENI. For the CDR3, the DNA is TGTGCCAGCTCACCGGGGCCGGATGAAAAACTGTTTTTT. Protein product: CASSPGPDEKLFF.

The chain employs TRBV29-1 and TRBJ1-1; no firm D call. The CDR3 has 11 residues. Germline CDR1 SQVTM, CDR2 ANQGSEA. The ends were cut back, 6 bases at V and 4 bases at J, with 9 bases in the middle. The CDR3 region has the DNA TGCAGCGTGGAGGCAGGCACTGAAGCTTTCTTT. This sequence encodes CSVEAGTEAFF.

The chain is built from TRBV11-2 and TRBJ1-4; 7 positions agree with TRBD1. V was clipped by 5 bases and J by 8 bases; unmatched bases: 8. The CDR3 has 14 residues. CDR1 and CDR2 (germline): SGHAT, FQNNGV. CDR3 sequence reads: CASSQPQGMEKLFF. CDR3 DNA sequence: TGTGCCAGCAGCCAGCCACAGGGGATGGAAAAACTGTTTTTT.

CDR3: CASIATARGNTIYF. In DNA, the CDR3 is TGTGCCAGCATCGCGACAGCAAGGGGAAACACCATATATTTT. The chain links TRBV2 to TRBJ1-3, with D possibly matching TRBD1 (5 bases). There are 14 residues in the CDR3. V lost 7 bases to trimming and J lost 4 bases, with 14 bases between them. Looked up from germline, CDR1 is SNHLY and CDR2 is FYNNEI.

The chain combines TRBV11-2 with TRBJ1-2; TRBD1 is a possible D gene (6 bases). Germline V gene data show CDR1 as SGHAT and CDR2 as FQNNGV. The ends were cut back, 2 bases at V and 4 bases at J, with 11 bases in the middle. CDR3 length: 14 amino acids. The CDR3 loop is CASSLPHRVYGYTF. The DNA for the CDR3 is TGTGCCAGCAGCTTACCCCACAGGGTCTATGGCTACACCTTC.

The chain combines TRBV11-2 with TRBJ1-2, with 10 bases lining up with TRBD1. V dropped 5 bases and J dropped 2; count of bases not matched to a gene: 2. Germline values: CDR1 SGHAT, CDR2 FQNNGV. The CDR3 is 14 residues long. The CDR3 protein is CASSLGQGNYGYTF. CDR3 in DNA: TGTGCCAGCAGCCTGGGACAGGGGAACTATGGCTACACCTTC.

CDR3 DNA sequence: TGTGCCAGCAGCTTCCAGGGTTCCGGGGAGCTGTTTTTT. Translating it yields CASSFQGSGELFF. The rearrangement joins TRBV11-3 to TRBJ2-2; a weak D match, TRBD1 (5 bases). Germline lookup yields CDR1 SGHNT and CDR2 YENEEA. The germline V and J ends were trimmed by 3 bases and 6 bases, with 8 bases remaining between them. This CDR3 has 13 amino acids.

The CDR3: CASSLTRDNYEQYF. The DNA for the CDR3 is TGTGCCAGCAGCTTAACCCGGGACAACTACGAGCAGTACTTC. The V and J genes are TRBV7-6 and TRBJ2-7; tentative D call: TRBD1 (6 bases). V was clipped by 2 bases and J by 3 bases, with 11 bases between them. Germline V gene sequence: CDR1 SGHVS, CDR2 FNYEAQ. This CDR3 has 14 amino acids.

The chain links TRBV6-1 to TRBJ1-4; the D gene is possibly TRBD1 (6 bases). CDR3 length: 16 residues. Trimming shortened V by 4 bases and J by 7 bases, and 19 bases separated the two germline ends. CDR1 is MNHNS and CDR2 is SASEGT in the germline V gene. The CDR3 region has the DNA TGTGCCAGCAGTGGGGGCGGGGGGCAGCGGATTGAAAAACTGTTTTTT. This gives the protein CASSGGGGQRIEKLFF.

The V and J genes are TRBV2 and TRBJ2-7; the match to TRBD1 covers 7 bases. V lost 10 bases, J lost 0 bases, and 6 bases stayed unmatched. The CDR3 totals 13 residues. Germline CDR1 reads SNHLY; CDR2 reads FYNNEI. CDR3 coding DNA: TGTGCCACGTCCCGGGACAGCTCCTACGAGCAGTACTTC. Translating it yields CATSRDSSYEQYF.

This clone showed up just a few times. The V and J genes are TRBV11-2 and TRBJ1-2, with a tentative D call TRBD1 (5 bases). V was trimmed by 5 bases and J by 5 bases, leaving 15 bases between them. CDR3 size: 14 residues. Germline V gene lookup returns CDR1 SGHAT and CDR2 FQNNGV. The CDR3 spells CASSQGREGYGYTF. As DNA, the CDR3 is TGTGCCAGCAGCCAGGGCAGGGAAGGATATGGCTACACCTTC.

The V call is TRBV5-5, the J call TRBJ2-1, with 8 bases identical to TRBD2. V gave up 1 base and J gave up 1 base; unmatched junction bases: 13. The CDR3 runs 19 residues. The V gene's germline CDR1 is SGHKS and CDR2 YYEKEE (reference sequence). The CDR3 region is CASSLWLAGSPRSYNEQFF. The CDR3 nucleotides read TGTGCCAGCAGCTTGTGGCTAGCGGGCTCCCCGAGGTCCTACAATGAGCAGTTCTTC. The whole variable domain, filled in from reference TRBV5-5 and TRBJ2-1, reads DAGVTQSPTHLIKTRGQQVTLRCSPISGHKSVSWYQQVLGQGPQFIFQYYEKEERGRGNFPDRFSARQFPNYSSELNVNALLLGDSALYLCASSLWLAGSPRSYNEQFFGPGTRLTVL.

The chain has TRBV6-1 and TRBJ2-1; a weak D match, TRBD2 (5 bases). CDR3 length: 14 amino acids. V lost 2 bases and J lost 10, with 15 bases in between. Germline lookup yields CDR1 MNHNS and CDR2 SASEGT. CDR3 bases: TGTGCCAGCAGTGAAAGACTAAGAGGCGAGGAGCAGTTCTTC. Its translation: CASSERLRGEEQFF.